Following are 25 T cell receptor beta chains from one sample sequenced in a study of blood T cell repertoires in COVID-19. This table comes from immunoSEQ multiplex PCR, and its TCRdb copy is limited to in-frame clones, with some not included. Of about 150,000 clones in the sample, roughly 84% are singletons; the top ten hold roughly 14%. The specimen sequenced was peripheral blood. The receptors derive from a man between 18 and 35 years old with active or convalescent COVID-19.

V usage is TRBV29-1 and J usage is TRBJ2-7, with 10 bases that match TRBD2. CDR3 size: 16 residues. The V gene's germline CDR1 is SQVTM and CDR2 ANQGSEA. V lost 3 bases to trimming and J lost 1 base; unmatched junction nucleotides: 9. The CDR3: CSVEGASGSRSYEQYF. CDR3 DNA sequence: TGCAGCGTTGAGGGGGCTAGCGGGAGTCGGTCCTACGAGCAGTACTTC.

The chain is built from TRBV2 and TRBJ2-4, with 8 bases matching TRBD1. This CDR3 comprises 17 residues. In germline, CDR1 is SNHLY, CDR2 FYNNEI. The ends lost 5 bases at V and 0 bases at J; junction bases unmatched: 9. CDR3 protein: CASSPGGGIVAKNIQYF. The DNA for the CDR3 is TGTGCCAGCAGTCCAGGGGGCGGGATCGTAGCCAAAAACATTCAGTACTTC.

The chain combines TRBV24-1 with TRBJ2-5; 9 bases map to TRBD1. CDR3 size: 14 residues. The V gene's germline CDR1 is KGHDR and CDR2 SFDVKD. The V segment lost 7 bases and the J segment 5 bases; nucleotides outside the gene matches: 7. As DNA, the CDR3 is TGTGCCACCAGGGGACAGGGCGGCGGGGAGACCCAGTACTTC. The encoded protein is CATRGQGGGETQYF.

This chain joins TRBV7-3 and TRBJ2-1, with 7 positions matching TRBD1. The CDR3 loop spans 17 amino acids. V lost 5 bases, J lost 2 bases, and 12 bases stayed unmatched. Germline V lookup: CDR1 SGHTA, CDR2 FQGTGA. In DNA, the CDR3 is TGTGCCAGCAGCCCGCCCCCGACAGGGAAAACCTACAATGAGCAGTTCTTC. Its translation is CASSPPPTGKTYNEQFF.

The CDR3 region has the DNA TGTGCCAGCAGATTGAGGCAGACTAGCACAGATACGCAGTATTTT. Encoded protein: CASRLRQTSTDTQYF. This chain joins TRBV6-5 and TRBJ2-3; D unresolved. The CDR3 spans 15 residues. V gave up 6 bases and J gave up 0 bases, with 13 bases separating them. The germline CDR1 and CDR2 sequences are MNHEY and SVGAGI.

This clone was counted only a few times. The chain links TRBV19 to TRBJ2-7; 9 bases line up with TRBD1. V dropped 2 bases and J dropped 2; count of bases not matched to a gene: 10. CDR3 size: 17 residues. Germline CDR1 and CDR2: LNHDA and SQIVND (reference sequence). This CDR3 reads CASSITPGQGNPYEQYF. CDR3 nucleotide sequence: TGTGCCAGTAGTATAACTCCGGGACAGGGAAACCCCTACGAGCAGTACTTC.

The genes are TRBV28 and TRBJ2-5, with D perhaps matching TRBD1 (6 bases). Looked up from germline, CDR1 is MDHEN and CDR2 is SYDVKM. This CDR3 spans 14 amino acids. V was trimmed by 1 base and J by 5 bases, leaving 11 bases between them. The CDR3 sequence: CASSLSWGRETQYF. The CDR3 DNA is TGTGCCAGCAGTTTATCTTGGGGGCGGGAGACCCAGTACTTC.

The V call is TRBV19, the J call TRBJ2-1; D perhaps matches TRBD2 (6 bases). The V and J ends lost 7 bases and 9 bases respectively, with 19 bases between them. Germline V gene sequence: CDR1 LNHDA, CDR2 SQIVND (reference sequence). The CDR3 has 14 amino acids. CDR3 amino acids: CASTPRLGLGEQFF. The CDR3 nucleotides read TGTGCCAGTACCCCCCGACTAGGTCTGGGTGAGCAGTTCTTC.

In this sample, this clone turned up a few times. The CDR3, as DNA: TGTGCCAGCAGTGATTGGGCTTCGAGCTCTGGAAACACCATATATTTT. Amino acids: CASSDWASSSGNTIYF. The chain uses TRBV6-1 and TRBJ1-3, with D unclear. Germline CDR1 and CDR2: MNHNS and SASEGT. With 3 bases removed from V and 0 bases from J, the gap between germline ends came to 12 bases. The CDR3 loop spans 16 amino acids.

CDR3 loop: CASSPRQGSGNTIYF. The CDR3 DNA is TGTGCCAGCTCACCCCGACAGGGATCTGGAAACACCATATATTTT. This chain links TRBV18 with TRBJ1-3; 7 bases are shared with TRBD1. The V gene's germline CDR1 is KGHSH and CDR2 LQKENI. This CDR3 spans 15 amino acids. Losses at the gene ends were 3 bases for V and 1 base for J; bases not matched to a gene: 3.

This clone appeared a single time. The chain carries TRBV9 and TRBJ1-1; 7 bases fit TRBD1. This CDR3 is built from 14 residues. Germline-derived CDR1 and CDR2 are SGDLS and YYNGEE. V lost 3 bases and J lost 1; bases outside the gene matches: 3. CDR3 in DNA: TGTGCCAGCAGCGCCAGACAGGGGAACACTGAAGCTTTCTTT. The encoded protein is CASSARQGNTEAFF.

This chain joins TRBV24-1 and TRBJ1-1, with D tentatively TRBD1 (6 bases). V was clipped by 10 bases and J by 1 base, with 9 bases between them. Germline-derived CDR1 and CDR2 are KGHDR and SFDVKD. There are 12 residues in the CDR3. Here the CDR3 DNA reads TGTGCCACTGGACAGAGGAACACTGAAGCTTTCTTT. Its translation: CATGQRNTEAFF.

J is TRBJ1-2 and V is TRBV7-9; perhaps TRBD1 as D (5 bases). This CDR3 has 16 amino acids. Trimming cost V 5 bases and J 0 bases, with 16 bases left between them. Germline V gene sequence: CDR1 SEHNR, CDR2 FQNEAQ (reference sequence). CDR3 bases: TGTGCCAGCAGCGCAGAGGAGGGGAAAGCTAACTATGGCTACACCTTC. Protein product: CASSAEEGKANYGYTF.

The gene calls are TRBV7-2 and TRBJ1-5; weak D call: TRBD1 (5 bases). The ends were cut back, 1 base at V and 4 bases at J, with 11 bases in the middle. Per germline, CDR1 SGHTA and CDR2 FQGNSA. The CDR3 runs to 15 residues. CDR3 region: CASSLVFDSNQPQHF. DNA for the CDR3: TGTGCCAGCAGCTTAGTGTTCGACAGTAATCAGCCCCAGCATTTT. Supplemented by reference TRBV7-2 and TRBJ1-5, the full variable domain reads GAGVSQSPSNKVTEKGKDVELRCDPISGHTALYWYRQSLGQGLEFLIYFQGNSAPDKSGLPSDRFSAERTGGSVSTLTIQRTQQEDSAVYLCASSLVFDSNQPQHFGDGTRLSIL.

This chain uses TRBV3-1 (or the pseudogene TRBV3-2) with TRBJ1-4; the D is unclear. There are 16 residues in the CDR3. Germline V CDR1 and CDR2: LGHDT, YNNKEL (reference sequence). V dropped 1 base and J dropped 2 bases, with 11 bases sitting between them. In DNA, the CDR3 is TGTGCCAGCAGCCAAGCCCACGGGTGGACTAATGAAAAACTGTTTTTT. This codes for CASSQAHGWTNEKLFF.

This clone was counted once. The V gene is TRBV19, the J gene TRBJ1-3, with D perhaps matching TRBD1 (6 bases). Trimming cost V 6 bases and J 4 bases, with 13 bases left between them. There are 14 residues in the CDR3. Germline CDR1 and CDR2: LNHDA and SQIVND (reference sequence). The CDR3 is CASRVQGGGNTIYF. CDR3 sequence (DNA): TGTGCCAGTAGGGTACAGGGTGGCGGAAACACCATATATTTT.

The rearrangement links TRBV2 to TRBJ1-2; TRBD1 agrees at 7 bases. This CDR3 spans 13 amino acids. The V gene's germline CDR1 is SNHLY and CDR2 FYNNEI. Germline trimming cut 6 bases from V and 4 bases from J; bases unmatched to any gene: 5. The CDR3 nucleotides are TGTGCCAGCAGGGGAGACAGGGCCTATGGCTACACCTTC. As protein: CASRGDRAYGYTF.

The CDR3 loop reads CASSERTGMNTEAFF. Written as DNA, the CDR3 is TGTGCCAGCAGTGAGAGGACAGGGATGAACACTGAAGCTTTCTTT. V is TRBV2 and J is TRBJ1-1, with 8 nucleotides matching TRBD1. The J segment lost 0 bases and the V segment lost 3 bases, leaving 3 bases of the junction unmatched. CDR3 length: 15 amino acids. Per germline, CDR1 SNHLY and CDR2 FYNNEI. Full variable domain (rest looked up from reference TRBV2 and TRBJ1-1): EPEVTQTPSHQVTQMGQEVILRCVPISNHLYFYWYRQILGQKVEFLVSFYNNEISEKSEIFDDQFSVERPDGSNFTLKIRSTKLEDSAMYFCASSERTGMNTEAFFGQGTRLTVV.

This chain joins TRBV5-5 and TRBJ2-5; 9 bases are shared with TRBD2. The CDR3 loop spans 15 amino acids. The germline V gene has CDR1 SGHKS and CDR2 YYEKEE (reference sequence). J lost 7 bases, V lost 4 bases, and 11 bases had no gene match. The CDR3 coding sequence is TGTGCCAGCAGCCCCCCTCTCGCGGGAGGGGGGACCCAGTACTTC. Amino acids: CASSPPLAGGGTQYF.

This chain links TRBV19 with TRBJ1-2, with a possible D match to TRBD1 (5 bases). V lost 3 bases and J 4 bases, leaving 18 bases between the germline ends. The germline V gene encodes CDR1 LNHDA and CDR2 SQIVND (reference sequence). The CDR3 has 16 residues. The CDR3 protein is CASSIPARGSGYGYTF. The CDR3 nucleotides read TGTGCCAGTAGTATCCCTGCCCGGGGGTCTGGCTATGGCTACACCTTC.

The chain is built from TRBV18 and TRBJ1-4, with TRBD1 matching 10 bases. The J segment lost 7 bases and the V segment lost 4 bases, leaving 6 bases of the junction unmatched. Germline assignment: CDR1 KGHSH and CDR2 LQKENI. The CDR3 consists of 15 residues. DNA of the CDR3: TGTGCCAGCTCACGCAACGGACAGGGGGGTGAAAAACTGTTTTTT. Protein product: CASSRNGQGGEKLFF.

The chain joins TRBV7-8 to TRBJ2-2; 11 bases agree with TRBD2. CDR3 length equals 18 residues. Germline V gene lookup returns CDR1 SGHVS and CDR2 FQNEAQ. J lost 5 bases, V lost 1 base, and 9 bases had no gene match. DNA for the CDR3: TGTGCCAGCAGCTTAGGGGTAGCGGGAGGGGTTTATACCGGGGAGCTGTTTTTT. Protein product: CASSLGVAGGVYTGELFF.

The chain has TRBV7-9 and TRBJ2-7; 10 bases match TRBD1. Germline values: CDR1 SEHNR, CDR2 FQNEAQ (reference sequence). The CDR3 length is 15 residues. The junction had 4 bases not matched to a gene; V was cut back by 1 base and J by 4 bases. The CDR3 spells CASSLGWDRGYEQYF. The DNA of the CDR3 is TGTGCCAGCAGCTTAGGTTGGGACAGGGGATACGAGCAGTACTTC.

The genes are TRBV29-1 and TRBJ2-2; 8 bases align to TRBD2. V dropped 4 bases and J dropped 3; count of bases not matched to a gene: 10. The CDR3 sequence is 16 residues long. Germline CDR1 SQVTM, CDR2 ANQGSEA. The CDR3: CSVGLAGGTYTGELFF. The CDR3 DNA reads TGCAGCGTTGGTCTTGCGGGAGGCACGTACACCGGGGAGCTGTTTTTT.

V usage is TRBV10-3 and J usage is TRBJ1-3; a possible D gene is TRBD1 (5 bases). The CDR3 covers 18 residues. Germline V gives CDR1 ENHRY, CDR2 SYGVKD. V lost 0 bases and J lost 0, with 15 bases in between. The CDR3 protein is CAISESLIRQLSGNTIYF. The CDR3 bases are TGTGCCATCAGTGAGTCCTTAATCAGACAGCTCTCTGGAAACACCATATATTTT.